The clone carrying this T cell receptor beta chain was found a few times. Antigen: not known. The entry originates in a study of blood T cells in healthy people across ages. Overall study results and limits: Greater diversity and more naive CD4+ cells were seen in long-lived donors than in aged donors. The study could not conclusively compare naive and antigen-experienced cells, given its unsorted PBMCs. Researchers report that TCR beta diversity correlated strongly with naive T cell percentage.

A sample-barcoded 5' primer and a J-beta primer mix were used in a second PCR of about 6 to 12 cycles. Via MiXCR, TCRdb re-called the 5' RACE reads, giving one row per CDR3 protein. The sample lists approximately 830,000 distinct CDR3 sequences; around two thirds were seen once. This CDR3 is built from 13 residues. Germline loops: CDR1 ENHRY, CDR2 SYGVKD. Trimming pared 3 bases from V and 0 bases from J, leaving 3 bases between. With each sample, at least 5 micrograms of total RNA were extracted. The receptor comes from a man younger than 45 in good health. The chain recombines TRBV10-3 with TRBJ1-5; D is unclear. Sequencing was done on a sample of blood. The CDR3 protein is CAISDRSNQPQHF. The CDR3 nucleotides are TGTGCCATCAGTGATCGTAGCAATCAGCCCCAGCATTTT.